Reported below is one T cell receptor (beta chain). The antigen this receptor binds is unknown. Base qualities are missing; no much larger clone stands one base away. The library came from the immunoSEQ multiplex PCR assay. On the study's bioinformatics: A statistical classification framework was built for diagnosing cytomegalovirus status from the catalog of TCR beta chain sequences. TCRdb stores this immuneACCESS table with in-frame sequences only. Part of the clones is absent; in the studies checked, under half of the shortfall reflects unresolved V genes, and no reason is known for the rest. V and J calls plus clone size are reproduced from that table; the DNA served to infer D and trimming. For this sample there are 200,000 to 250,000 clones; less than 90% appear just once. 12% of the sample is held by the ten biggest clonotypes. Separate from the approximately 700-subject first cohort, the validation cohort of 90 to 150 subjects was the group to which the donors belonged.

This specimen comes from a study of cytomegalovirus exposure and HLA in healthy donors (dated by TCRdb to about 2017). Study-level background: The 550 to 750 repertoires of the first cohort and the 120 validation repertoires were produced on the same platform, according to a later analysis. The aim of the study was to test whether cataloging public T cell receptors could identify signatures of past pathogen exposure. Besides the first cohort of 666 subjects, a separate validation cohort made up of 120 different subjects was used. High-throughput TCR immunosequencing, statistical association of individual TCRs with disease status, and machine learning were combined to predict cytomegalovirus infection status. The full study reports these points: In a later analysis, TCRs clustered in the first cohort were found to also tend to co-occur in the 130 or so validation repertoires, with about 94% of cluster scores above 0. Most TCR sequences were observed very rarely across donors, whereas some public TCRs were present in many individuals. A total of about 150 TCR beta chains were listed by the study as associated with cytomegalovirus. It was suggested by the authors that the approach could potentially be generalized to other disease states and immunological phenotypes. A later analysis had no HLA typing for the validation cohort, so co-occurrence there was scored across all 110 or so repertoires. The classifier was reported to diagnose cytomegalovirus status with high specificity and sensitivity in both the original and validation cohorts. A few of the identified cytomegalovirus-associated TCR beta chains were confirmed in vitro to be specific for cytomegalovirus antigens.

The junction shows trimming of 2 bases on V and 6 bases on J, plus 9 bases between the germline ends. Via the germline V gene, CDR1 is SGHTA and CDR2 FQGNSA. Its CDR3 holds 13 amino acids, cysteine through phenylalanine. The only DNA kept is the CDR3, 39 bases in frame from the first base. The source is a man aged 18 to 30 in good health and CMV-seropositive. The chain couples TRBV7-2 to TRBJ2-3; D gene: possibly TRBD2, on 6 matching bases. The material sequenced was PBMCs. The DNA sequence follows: TGTGCCAGCAGCTTATTCGGGGGTGATACGCAGTATTTT. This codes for CASSLFGGDTQYF.